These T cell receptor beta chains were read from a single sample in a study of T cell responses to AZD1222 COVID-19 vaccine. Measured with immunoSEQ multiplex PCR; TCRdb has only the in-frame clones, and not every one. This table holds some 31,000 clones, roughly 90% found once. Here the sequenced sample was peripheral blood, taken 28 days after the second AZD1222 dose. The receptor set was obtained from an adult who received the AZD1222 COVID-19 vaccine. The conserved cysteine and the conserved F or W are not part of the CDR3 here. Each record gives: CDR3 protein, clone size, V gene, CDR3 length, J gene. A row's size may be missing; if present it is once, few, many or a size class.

ASSLLTGDNVLT	NA	TRBV2	12	TRBJ2-6
ASSSSRGQNGYT	few	TRBV5-1	12	TRBJ1-2
ASSLKSSYEQY	NA	TRBV5-4	11	TRBJ2-7
ASSATFYGYT	NA	TRBV25-1	10	TRBJ1-2
ARGGPRASNAEAF	NA	TRBV2	13	TRBJ1-1
ASRGRDGNEKLF	NA	TRBV6-5	12	TRBJ1-4
ASSRDANQPQH	NA	TRBV28	11	TRBJ1-5
AWRGGLGARNSPLH	NA	TRBV30	14	TRBJ1-6
ASSLDTQY	NA	TRBV28	8	TRBJ2-3
ASSLFTDTQY	NA	TRBV7-8	10	TRBJ2-3
ASSSGPVALIGTGKTRELF	NA	TRBV3-1/TRBV3-2	19	TRBJ2-2
ASSLRGEGSIQY	NA	TRBV27	12	TRBJ2-4
ASSDRGQDGELF	NA	TRBV6-4	12	TRBJ2-2
SVGDRVLTEAF	NA	TRBV29-1	11	TRBJ1-1
ASSVVGESPLH	NA	TRBV9	11	TRBJ1-6
ASSSAAKNIQY	NA	TRBV13	11	TRBJ2-4
AISESGLGNTIY	once	TRBV10-3	12	TRBJ1-3
ASRVSSDTGELF	NA	TRBV7-3	12	TRBJ2-2
ASSPSRTSRGEQY	NA	TRBV4-1	13	TRBJ2-7
ASSQADSLGYT	NA	TRBV4-2	11	TRBJ1-2
AISDKSGEWTEAF	NA	TRBV10-3	13	TRBJ1-1
ASSPHGGNQPQH	NA	TRBV7-9	12	TRBJ1-5
ASRTGGVYEQY	NA	TRBV28	11	TRBJ2-7
ASSPSGPGSEQY	NA	TRBV28	12	TRBJ2-7
ASSRSGSNQPQH	NA	TRBV11-2	12	TRBJ1-5
ASSLSGQGLYEQF	once	TRBV5-1	13	TRBJ2-1
ASSPPLKVSPHPGTEAF	NA	TRBV7-9	17	TRBJ1-1
ASSPLSTGGETQY	once	TRBV18	13	TRBJ2-5
ASSLEVTGQHEQY	NA	TRBV7-2	13	TRBJ2-7
ASSQDIQGQVY	NA	TRBV4-3	11	TRBJ1-2
ASQKQGVFFATNEKLF	NA	TRBV5-6	16	TRBJ1-4
ASSLPPQGAETQY	NA	TRBV5-1	13	TRBJ2-5
ASSSGTGASGSYEQY	NA	TRBV28	15	TRBJ2-7
ASSTPGDGYT	NA	TRBV6-5	10	TRBJ1-2
ASSPQQGSIQNIQY	once	TRBV4-1	14	TRBJ2-4
ASSLMGSGNTIY	once	TRBV13	12	TRBJ1-3
ASSSRGVNEQF	NA	TRBV5-5	11	TRBJ2-1
ASSLNSRGGTDTQY	NA	TRBV7-9	14	TRBJ2-3
ASSPTGQGAYEQY	NA	TRBV18	13	TRBJ2-7
ASSQAQGMHSYEQY	NA	TRBV4-2	14	TRBJ2-7
ASSPASGNYEQY	NA	TRBV18	12	TRBJ2-7
ASSQERIGYGYT	NA	TRBV5-1	12	TRBJ1-2
ASSLQGYTIY	NA	TRBV5-6	10	TRBJ1-3
ASSILRTGDLVLT	NA	TRBV19	13	TRBJ2-6
ASSYSARGRGLGYT	NA	TRBV6-2/TRBV6-3	14	TRBJ1-2
ASSFGTVPLAF	once	TRBV12-3/TRBV12-4	11	TRBJ1-1